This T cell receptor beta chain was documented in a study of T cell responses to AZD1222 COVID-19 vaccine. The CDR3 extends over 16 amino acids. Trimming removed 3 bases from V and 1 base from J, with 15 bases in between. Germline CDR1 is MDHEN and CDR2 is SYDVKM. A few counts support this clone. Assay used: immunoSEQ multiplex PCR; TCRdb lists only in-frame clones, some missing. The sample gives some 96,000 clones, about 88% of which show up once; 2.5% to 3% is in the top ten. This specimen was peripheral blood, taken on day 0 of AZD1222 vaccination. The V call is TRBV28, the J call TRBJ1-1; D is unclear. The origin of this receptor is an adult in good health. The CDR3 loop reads CASSFPGVRKNTEAFF. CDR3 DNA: TGTGCCAGCAGTTTCCCAGGAGTGAGAAAGAACACTGAAGCTTTCTTT.